Listed here is a single TCR beta chain. Which antigen it targets is not known. The record has no base qualities; no much larger clone is one base away. These data belong to a study of identical twins (dated by TCRdb to 2016 to 2017). Regarding the research as a whole: To test whether fetal clonotypes persist, the study used deep sequencing on TCR alpha and beta repertoires from monozygotic twins, unrelated adults of various ages, and cord blood. To rule out contamination, replicate twin experiments were performed at different times with different library preparation protocols. The research as a whole found: Compared with coincidental sharing between unrelated individuals, an excess of low generation-probability sequences was observed among out-of-frame TCR alpha sequences shared between twins. Because the same donors could not be followed over many years, the conclusions relied on cross-sectional statistical analysis. In beta out-of-frame sequences, excess twin sharing was weaker, because having fewer shared sequences lowered the signal-to-noise ratio. Fewer insertions were carried by abundant cord blood beta clonotypes; a weaker similar trend was observed in young adult naive repertoires, while no such trend was observed in memory repertoires. Out-of-frame TCR alpha sharing in monozygotic twins was systematically underestimated by recombination models, whereas sharing between unrelated individuals was in agreement with the recombination models. Zero-insertion analyses could be partly confounded by invariant T cells such as MAIT and iNKT, though diverse VJ usage argued against such confounding for most clonotypes.

All donors were healthy Caucasians. The twin cohort comprised three pairs of female monozygotic twins, all aged roughly 18 to 30 years. CD4+ and CD8+ T cell populations were isolated with positive isolation kits from Invitrogen. The cysteine opens and the phenylalanine closes a CDR3 of 13 amino acids. The read is trimmed to its CDR3 DNA, 39 bases read in frame from base 1. The germline V gene sets CDR1 to KGHSH and CDR2 to LQKENI. Trimming costs V 1 base and J 0 bases, and their ends lie 3 bases apart. The protocol used for the library was 5' RACE. Sequencer: Illumina HiSeq 2000. A universal primer binding site was added through template switching, and the final cDNA carried a unique molecular identifier so that TCR cDNA molecules could be counted accurately. First-strand cDNA for TCR alpha and beta chains was synthesized from specific primers in the conserved constant-segment region. Each cDNA library was double barcoded, with a SMART-Mk sample barcode plus Illumina barcodes, to control for contamination. TruSeq adapter sequences, together with Illumina sample barcodes, were added in two successive PCR steps. The TCR alpha and beta cDNA libraries were sequenced on the Illumina HiSeq platform using custom primers. The paper's data handling went like this. MiGEC was used to process raw reads and extract unique molecular identifiers, and MiXCR was used to find CDR3 positions. Recombination models were inferred per individual with the repgenHMM and IGoR tools using an EM algorithm. The analysis of shared clonotypes was done with the tcR package in R, with sharing normalized by the product of cloneset sizes. To study raw recombination without the effects of thymic and clonal selection, out-of-frame nonproductive sequences were analyzed. Through fastp at Q25 and MiXCR, TCRdb rebuilt clones from the public reads, retaining in-frame beta chains. For every CDR3 protein sequence, its rows merge into one entry that carries the most common genes and DNA. The V and J calls here are based on TCRdb, not the publication. The sample yields 450,000 or so distinct CDR3 sequences; 20% to 25% were counted once. The ten largest clones represent about 2.7% of the sample.

A further study also used this sample, focusing on T cells expressing NK-cell markers. The second study reports: TCR beta-chain repertoires were profiled in sorted CD3+CD56+NKG2C+, CD3+CD56+NKG2C- and CD3+CD56-NKG2C+ T-cell subsets from seven or eight donors. Of the eight sequenced donors, seven were found to be HCMV-seropositive and one was found to be HCMV-seronegative. To restrict sorting to alphabetaTCR-expressing T cells, an anti-gammadeltaTCR antibody was added in several experiments. In over five donors, the dominant CD3+CD56+NKG2C+ clonotypes were among the top 10 CD8+ clonotypes and accounted for about 1.0-7.5% of CD8+ T cells. Those dominant clonotypes were again the most abundant among CD3+CD56-NKG2C+ cells in several donors, at about 25-60.1%. Whether the expanded NKG2C-expressing T cell clones were specific for HCMV antigens was left unclear. The study sequenced eight donors, all healthy volunteers chosen at random: three men and five women. To determine HCMV serostatus, a commercial ELISA kit was used to detect HCMV-specific IgG in serum. Reads were demultiplexed and grouped by UMI with MIGEC, and clonotypes were assembled and quantified with MiTCR. To exclude erroneous sequences, any TCR cDNA sequence not supported by at least two reads was discarded. The tcR package was used for downstream repertoire analysis, with clonotypes matched between fractions based on CDR3 nucleotide sequence plus V segment. Antigen specificity was annotated against VDJdb with VDJmatch, allowing one amino acid substitution in CDR3.

The sequenced sample was CD4+ T cells sorted from blood. Recombination connected TRBV18 to TRBJ2-5; the D gene identity is not certain. This clonotype originated in a woman under 30 in good health. The CDR3 has the sequence CASSPQYQETQYF. The nucleotide sequence reads as follows: TGTGCCAGCTCACCACAGTACCAAGAGACCCAGTACTTC.